Each of the 25 T cell receptor beta chains below was sequenced from the same sample in a study of cytomegalovirus exposure and HLA in healthy donors (dated by TCRdb to the late 2010s). The receptor library was made with the immunoSEQ multiplex PCR assay. For the multiplex PCR, a mixture combining 60 forward primers for TCR Vbeta segments and 13 reverse primers for TCR Jbeta segments was used. TCRdb took over this immuneACCESS table, retaining in-frame rearrangements with V and J assigned. Such tables are incomplete; in checked studies, under half of the missing clones stem from an unresolved V gene, and the remainder is unexplained. This sample lists 200,000 or so clones; more than 75% were detected once. About 0.24% of the sample belongs to the ten largest clones. The sequencing input was PBMCs. The receptors come from a girl under three years old in good health and CMV-seronegative.

The chain couples TRBV27 to TRBJ2-3; the match to TRBD2 covers 7 bases. V gave up 4 bases and J gave up 10 bases; unmatched junction bases: 5. The CDR3 spans 12 residues. Germline values: CDR1 MNHEY, CDR2 SMNVEV (reference sequence). For the CDR3, the DNA is TGTGCCAGCAGTTCGACAGCGGGACCGCAGTATTTT. Encoded protein: CASSSTAGPQYF.

V and J are TRBV10-3 and TRBJ2-3; 8 bases fit TRBD2. Germline CDR1 ENHRY, CDR2 SYGVKD. The V and J ends lost 0 bases and 3 bases, in that order; junction bases with no gene match: 14. The CDR3 extends over 19 amino acids. CDR3 nucleotide sequence: TGTGCCATCAGTGAGTCCCGAATTTGGTCTAGCGGGTCAACAGATACGCAGTATTTT. It codes for CAISESRIWSSGSTDTQYF.

The chain links TRBV18 to TRBJ2-7, with TRBD1 matching 7 bases. CDR1 and CDR2 from the germline V gene are KGHSH and LQKENI. The CDR3 totals 15 residues. Trimming removed 2 bases from V and 0 bases from J; junction bases left unmatched: 4. As DNA, the CDR3 is TGTGCCAGCTCACCAACAGGGGCCACCTCCTACGAGCAGTACTTC. Translation: CASSPTGATSYEQYF.

The genes are TRBV7-8 and TRBJ1-2; D is ambiguous. V was cut by 1 base and J by 1 base, with 4 bases left in between. Looked up from germline, CDR1 is SGHVS and CDR2 is FQNEAQ. CDR3 size: 13 residues. The CDR3 bases are TGTGCCAGCAGCTTAGGTATTAACTATGGCTACACCTTC. Amino acids: CASSLGINYGYTF.

The rearrangement links TRBV29-1 to TRBJ2-3, with TRBD1 matching over 8 bases. The CDR3 loop spans 13 amino acids. From germline, CDR1 is SQVTM and CDR2 ANQGSEA. The junction had 3 bases not matched to a gene; V was cut back by 2 bases and J by 5 bases. The CDR3 nucleotides read TGCAGCGTTGAAAGGGACAGGATAGATACGCAGTATTTT. Translation: CSVERDRIDTQYF.

The chain joins TRBV4-1 to TRBJ2-7; D call uncertain. Per the germline V gene, CDR1 is MGHRA and CDR2 is YSYEKL. The CDR3 has 15 residues. Deletions cut 0 bases from V and 4 bases from J, with 13 bases between. The CDR3 region is CASSQEESSPYEQYF. In nucleotides, the CDR3 is TGCGCCAGCAGCCAAGAGGAGTCCTCCCCGTACGAGCAGTACTTC.

This chain uses TRBV30 with TRBJ2-1; no clear D. Germline loops: CDR1 GTSNPN, CDR2 SVGIG (reference sequence). V shed 2 bases and J shed 2 bases, with 13 bases lying between them. CDR3 length: 15 residues. CDR3 coding DNA: TGTGCCTGGAGTTTGGGCTACCATCCCTACAATGAGCAGTTCTTC. The encoded protein is CAWSLGYHPYNEQFF.

To note about this clone: Other DNA variants within this sample encode the same CDR3. J is TRBJ2-7 and V is TRBV15; possible D gene TRBD1, 5 bases. Germline V gene sequence: CDR1 LNHNV, CDR2 YYDKDF (reference sequence). The CDR3 is 13 residues long. The V end lost 0 bases, the J end lost 5 bases, and 8 bases lay between the germline ends. CDR3 protein: CATSRDPGNEQYF. DNA for the CDR3: TGTGCCACCAGCAGAGACCCAGGGAACGAGCAGTACTTC.

This rearrangement joins TRBV7-3 to TRBJ2-2; unclear D gene. The CDR3 is made up of 17 amino acids. CDR1 and CDR2 (germline): SGHTA, FQGTGA. Trimming removed 2 bases from V and 4 bases from J, with 17 bases in between. This CDR3 is CASSLVRGSLSTGELFF. Here the CDR3 DNA reads TGTGCCAGCAGCTTAGTAAGAGGCTCTCTGAGCACCGGGGAGCTGTTTTTT.

The CDR3 bases are TGTGCCAGCAGGCCGGTCCTTTTGAACACTGAAGCTTTCTTT. Protein sequence: CASRPVLLNTEAFF. This chain links TRBV6-1 with TRBJ1-1; D unclear. Trimming stripped 6 bases from V and 0 bases from J, with 11 bases between. The germline V gene has CDR1 MNHNS and CDR2 SASEGT. CDR3 length equals 14 residues.

In regard to this clone: Germline and junction disagree at one end, which may indicate a read error. The gene calls are TRBV29-1 and TRBJ2-1; 12 bases fit TRBD2. The CDR3 covers 16 residues. Germline loops: CDR1 SQVTM, CDR2 ANQGSEA. This CDR3 reads CSVAPLLAGGYNEQLF. The CDR3 DNA reads TGCAGCGTTGCTCCCCTACTAGCGGGAGGCTACAATGAGCAGCTCTTC.

J is TRBJ1-1 and V is TRBV7-2; perhaps TRBD1 as D (6 bases). V lost 0 bases and J 1 base, leaving 15 bases between the germline ends. The CDR3 loop spans 17 amino acids. Germline CDR1 reads SGHTA; CDR2 reads FQGNSA. The CDR3 DNA sequence: TGTGCCAGCAGCTTAGCGTTAATCAGGGGTGGGAACACTGAAGCTTTCTTT. Its protein is CASSLALIRGGNTEAFF. The entire variable domain, with the rest obtained from reference TRBV7-2 and TRBJ1-1, is as follows: GAGVSQSPSNKVTEKGKDVELRCDPISGHTALYWYRQSLGQGLEFLIYFQGNSAPDKSGLPSDRFSAERTGGSVSTLTIQRTQQEDSAVYLCASSLALIRGGNTEAFFGQGTRLTVV.

The chain uses TRBV19 and TRBJ2-5; D may be TRBD2 (6 bases). The V gene's germline CDR1 is LNHDA and CDR2 SQIVND (reference sequence). Between the trimmed V and J ends, which lost 8 bases and 3 bases, there was a span of 13 bases. The CDR3 is 13 residues long. The CDR3 loop reads CASVGGTEETQYF. The CDR3 DNA follows: TGTGCCAGTGTGGGCGGGACCGAAGAGACCCAGTACTTC.

V usage is TRBV6-5 and J usage is TRBJ1-2; 7 bases match TRBD1. Germline CDR1 is MNHEY and CDR2 is SVGAGI. Losses at the gene ends were 0 bases for V and 3 bases for J; bases not matched to a gene: 7. The CDR3 length is 16 residues. Here the CDR3 reads CASSYSAGQLDYGYTF. CDR3 in DNA: TGTGCCAGCAGTTACTCGGCGGGACAGTTAGACTATGGCTACACCTTC.

The J gene is TRBJ2-7, the V gene TRBV10-3; D might be TRBD1 (5 bases). Trimming stripped 3 bases from V and 6 bases from J, with 18 bases between. Looked up from germline, CDR1 is ENHRY and CDR2 is SYGVKD. The CDR3 length is 15 residues. The CDR3 sequence is CAISEVLIGVSEQYF. The DNA for the CDR3 is TGTGCCATCAGTGAAGTCCTTATAGGGGTATCCGAGCAGTACTTC.

The chain carries TRBV7-6 and TRBJ1-1; D remains ambiguous. Germline CDR1 is SGHVS and CDR2 is FNYEAQ. V gave up 0 bases and J gave up 8 bases, with 7 bases separating them. CDR3 size: 12 residues. The CDR3 DNA reads as TGTGCCAGCAGCTTAGCGGGAGGAGAAGCTTTCTTT. Translating gives CASSLAGGEAFF.

The V gene is TRBV6-1, the J gene TRBJ1-5, with 9 bases lining up with TRBD1. The germline V gene encodes CDR1 MNHNS and CDR2 SASEGT. V shed 4 bases and J 3 bases; nucleotides not matched to a gene: 4. This CDR3 spans 15 amino acids. The CDR3 here is CASSVGDRANQPQHF. The DNA of the CDR3 is TGTGCCAGCAGTGTTGGGGACAGGGCCAATCAGCCCCAGCATTTT.

The gene calls are TRBV11-3 and TRBJ2-1, with 7 bases matching TRBD2. The CDR3 contains 13 residues. Trimming took 6 bases from V and 11 from J; bases not matched to a gene: 10. Germline lookup yields CDR1 SGHNT and CDR2 YENEEA. The DNA of the CDR3 is TGTGCCAGCAGTCCCATCCCTAGCGGACAGCAGTTCTTC. Its protein product is CASSPIPSGQQFF.

The chain is built from TRBV10-1 and TRBJ2-4; the D gene is possibly TRBD1 (6 bases). The CDR3 runs 15 residues. Germline CDR1 WNHNN, CDR2 SYGVQD (reference sequence). Deletions cut 6 bases from V and 1 base from J, with 13 bases between. This CDR3 reads CASRLSDRAKNIQYF. Written as DNA, the CDR3 is TGCGCCAGCAGACTCTCAGACAGGGCCAAAAACATTCAGTACTTC.

This clone has just a few counts. This rearrangement joins TRBV13 to TRBJ1-2; D possibly corresponds to TRBD1 (6 bases). Deletions cut 8 bases from V and 5 bases from J, with 18 bases between. The V gene's germline CDR1 is PRHDT and CDR2 FYEKMQ (reference sequence). This CDR3 comprises 14 residues. CDR3 DNA sequence: TGTGCCAGCGCCGCTGGGCAGGGGAATTATGGCTACACCTTC. Amino acid sequence: CASAAGQGNYGYTF.

CDR3 protein: CASSVHRQAQDLTDTQYF. The CDR3 DNA reads as TGTGCCAGCAGCGTACATAGACAGGCCCAAGACCTCACAGATACGCAGTATTTT. The chain employs TRBV9 and TRBJ2-3; a possible D gene is TRBD1 (6 bases). Germline V gives CDR1 SGDLS, CDR2 YYNGEE. This CDR3 contains 18 residues. V gave up 1 base and J gave up 2 bases, with 20 bases separating them.

The genes are TRBV5-1 and TRBJ1-2; TRBD1 matches at 8 bases. The junction had 4 bases not matched to a gene; V was cut back by 4 bases and J by 8 bases. This CDR3 is built from 12 residues. Germline V CDR1 and CDR2: SGHRS, YFSETQ. The CDR3 coding sequence is TGCGCCAGCAGCGCGACAGGGGAAGGCTACACCTTC. This translates into CASSATGEGYTF.

The chain has TRBV4-3 and TRBJ2-1; tentative D call: TRBD1 (6 bases). The CDR3 spans 15 residues. The V end was cut by 4 bases, the J end by 0 bases, with 10 bases between. The germline V gene has CDR1 LGHNA and CDR2 YSLEER. The CDR3 spells CASSPGASSYNEQFF. The CDR3 DNA reads TGCGCCAGCAGCCCAGGGGCGAGCTCCTACAATGAGCAGTTCTTC.

This chain uses TRBV5-1 with TRBJ2-3; tentatively, D is TRBD2 (6 bases). The CDR3 contains 19 residues. The V gene's germline CDR1 is SGHRS and CDR2 YFSETQ. The V and J ends lost 5 bases and 2 bases respectively, with 27 bases between them. In nucleotides, the CDR3 is TGCGCCAGCAGATTTGGGGGGTTTGATTCGTGGGGAAACACAGATACGCAGTATTTT. This translates into CASRFGGFDSWGNTDTQYF.

This chain joins TRBV4-1 and TRBJ2-3; perhaps TRBD2 as D (7 bases). The V gene's germline CDR1 is MGHRA and CDR2 YSYEKL. CDR3 size: 17 residues. V lost 4 bases and J 4 bases, leaving 21 bases between the germline ends. The CDR3 coding sequence is TGCGCCAGCAGCCCCCGTCTCCGGGGGGCGGCAGCAGATACGCAGTATTTT. Amino acids: CASSPRLRGAAADTQYF.